This is a list of T cell receptor beta chains from one sample in a study of human T cells and chemical hapten exposure. TCRdb used MiXCR to reprocess the RACE reads, holding one entry per CDR3 protein. The sample lists fewer than 300,000 distinct CDR3 sequences; about 9% were seen once. The source material was whole blood, sampled in connection with sensitization to the hapten diphenylcyclopropenone (DPC). The source is a woman aged 40 to 49 with alopecia areata. Some clones in this sample may be carry-over from other donors' samples. The CDR3 runs from the conserved cysteine through the conserved F or W. A D gene is named only where the DNA matches it firmly. Rows may omit the clone size; those that give it use once, few, many or a size class.

V gene,J gene,CDR3 length,D gene,clone size,CDR3 protein,CDR3 DNA
TRBV2,TRBJ2-7,12,NA,few,CASSVRDYEQYF,TGTGCCAGCAGTGTCAGGGACTACGAGCAGTACTTC
TRBV25-1,TRBJ2-3,11,NA,few,CASSGWDTQYF,TGTGCCAGCAGTGGCTGGGATACGCAGTATTTT
TRBV7-2,TRBJ2-3,17,TRBD2,few,CASSPGTSGRALDTQYF,TGTGCCAGCAGCCCTGGGACTAGCGGGAGGGCGCTCGATACGCAGTATTTT
TRBV11-2,TRBJ1-3,15,NA,NA,CASNRDPRGGNTIYF,TGTGCCAGCAACCGGGACCCACGGGGAGGAAACACCATATATTTT
TRBV11-2,TRBJ1-2,13,NA,many,CASSLPGAYGYTF,TGTGCCAGCAGCCTACCAGGGGCCTATGGCTACACCTTC
TRBV30,TRBJ1-5,13,NA,NA,CAWSFSGNQPQHF,TGTGCCTGGAGTTTTTCGGGTAATCAGCCCCAGCATTTT
TRBV29-1,TRBJ1-1,10,NA,NA,CSGANYYAFF,TGCAGCGGGGCAAACTATTACGCTTTCTTT
TRBV7-2,TRBJ1-1,15,NA,NA,CASSPLGALNTEAFF,TGTGCCAGCAGCCCACTAGGAGCCTTGAACACTGAAGCTTTCTTT
TRBV7-6,TRBJ2-1,15,NA,NA,CASSLSSVRGDEQFF,TGTGCCAGCAGCCTGTCATCAGTAAGGGGCGATGAGCAGTTCTTC
TRBV7-2,TRBJ1-1,11,NA,NA,CVSSRRGEAFF,TGTGTCAGCAGCCGGAGGGGGGAAGCTTTCTTT
TRBV7-9,TRBJ1-1,15,TRBD1,NA,CASSQLTGPVTEAFF,TGTGCCAGCAGCCAACTGACAGGGCCGGTGACTGAAGCTTTCTTT
TRBV6-1,TRBJ2-7,13,NA,NA,CASSETAGGEQYF,TGTGCCAGCAGTGAAACGGCGGGCGGCGAGCAGTACTTC
TRBV28,TRBJ2-7,13,NA,NA,CACGRDWGYEQYF,TGTGCCTGTGGCAGAGATTGGGGCTACGAGCAGTACTTC
TRBV28,TRBJ1-1,13,NA,few,CASRDGGNTEAFF,TGTGCCAGCAGGGACGGCGGGAACACTGAAGCTTTCTTT
TRBV27,TRBJ2-3,16,TRBD2,NA,CASRPGTSGLLDTQYF,TGTGCCAGCAGACCCGGGACTAGCGGGCTGTTGGATACGCAGTATTTT
TRBV19,TRBJ1-5,13,NA,NA,CASDDHSNQPQHF,TGTGCCAGTGATGATCATAGCAATCAGCCCCAGCATTTT
TRBV5-6,TRBJ2-5,13,TRBD2,many,CASLSGSGETQYF,TGTGCCAGCCTTAGCGGGAGTGGAGAGACCCAGTACTTC
TRBV7-3,TRBJ1-6,17,NA,few,CASSLTTGSSYNSPLHF,TGTGCCAGCAGCTTAACTACAGGGAGCTCCTATAATTCACCCCTCCACTTT
TRBV11-2,TRBJ2-3,14,NA,NA,CASSLLRGRDTQYF,TGTGCCAGCAGCTTACTCCGGGGGAGAGATACGCAGTATTTT
TRBV28,TRBJ2-1,16,NA,NA,CASSSSGAGEVNEQFF,TGTGCCAGCAGTTCCTCAGGGGCGGGAGAGGTCAATGAGCAGTTCTTC
TRBV7-2,TRBJ2-1,13,NA,few,CASTSGAYNEQFF,TGTGCCAGCACCTCCGGGGCCTACAATGAGCAGTTCTTC
TRBV20-1,TRBJ2-3,14,NA,few,CSARVGVESDTQYF,TGCAGTGCTAGAGTGGGTGTAGAGTCAGATACGCAGTATTTT
TRBV28,TRBJ2-7,14,NA,NA,CASEVRGNAYEQYF,TGTGCCAGTGAAGTTAGGGGGAACGCCTACGAGCAGTACTTC
TRBV7-2,TRBJ2-4,17,NA,NA,CASSLDQGRVGKNNQYF,TGTGCCAGCAGCTTAGATCAGGGAAGGGTCGGCAAAAACAATCAGTACTTC
TRBV19,TRBJ2-3,16,NA,NA,CASSIGRDRITDTQYF,TGTGCCAGTAGTATAGGGAGGGACAGAATCACAGATACGCAGTATTTT
TRBV5-1,TRBJ2-5,14,TRBD1,NA,CASREGGHKETQYF,TGCGCCAGCAGAGAAGGGGGCCATAAGGAGACCCAGTACTTC
TRBV6-5,TRBJ2-1,15,TRBD2,NA,CASSYGVSGSNEQFF,TGTGCCAGCAGTTACGGAGTTAGCGGGAGTAATGAGCAGTTCTTC
TRBV6-2/TRBV6-3,TRBJ1-1,12,NA,few,CASSYVAGPAFF,TGTGCCAGCAGTTACGTGGCAGGGCCAGCTTTCTTT
TRBV28,TRBJ1-1,13,NA,NA,CASRGGTPSEAFF,TGTGCCAGCAGGGGGGGGACCCCATCTGAAGCTTTCTTT
TRBV7-9,TRBJ2-1,16,TRBD2,few,CASSPGLAGGDNEQFF,TGTGCCAGCAGCCCGGGACTAGCGGGAGGGGACAATGAGCAGTTCTTC
TRBV25-1,TRBJ2-7,13,NA,many,CASSENVAYEQYF,TGTGCCAGCAGTGAAAACGTAGCTTACGAGCAGTACTTC
TRBV6-2/TRBV6-3,TRBJ2-1,15,TRBD2,many,CASSSWTSGGNEQFF,TGTGCCAGCAGTTCCTGGACTAGCGGAGGGAATGAGCAGTTCTTC
TRBV6-2/TRBV6-3,TRBJ2-1,17,NA,NA,CASSYSIQGGLYNEQFF,TGTGCCAGCAGTTACTCAATACAGGGGGGGTTATACAATGAGCAGTTCTTC
TRBV7-3,TRBJ2-1,12,NA,few,CASTPGAGEQFF,TGTGCCAGCACCCCCGGGGCTGGAGAGCAGTTCTTC
TRBV7-2,TRBJ2-1,15,NA,few,CASSTLAASYNEQFF,TGTGCCAGCAGCACACTAGCAGCTTCCTACAATGAGCAGTTCTTC
TRBV11-2,TRBJ2-1,16,NA,few,CASSSPRGIGRNEQFF,TGTGCCAGCAGCTCCCCTAGGGGGATCGGTCGCAATGAGCAGTTCTTC
TRBV6-2/TRBV6-3,TRBJ2-1,13,TRBD2,few,CAIEREGYNEQFF,TGTGCCATCGAGCGGGAGGGCTACAATGAGCAGTTCTTC
TRBV10-3,TRBJ2-5,13,NA,NA,CAITANRQETQYF,TGTGCCATCACCGCGAATAGACAAGAGACCCAGTACTTC
TRBV28,TRBJ2-2,13,TRBD2,few,CANRPGGTGELFF,TGTGCCAACAGGCCGGGGGGGACCGGGGAGCTGTTTTTT